Following are 27 T cell receptor beta chains from one sample sequenced in a study of blood T cell repertoires in COVID-19 (dated by TCRdb to the early 2020s). Library preparation employed the immunoSEQ multiplex PCR assay. Entries here come from immuneACCESS through TCRdb and include only in-frame sequences with V and J called. Some clones fail to appear in such tables; in the studies checked, an unresolved V gene covers under half of the shortfall, and the cause of the remainder is unknown. This sample lists about 240,000 clones; around nine tenths were detected once. Roughly 9% of the sample rests with the top ten. The source material was PBMCs or T cells enriched from blood (not recorded which). The source is a man between 35 and 55 years old who had recovered from COVID-19.

The chain employs TRBV6-5 and TRBJ1-2; tentative D call: TRBD1 (5 bases). This CDR3 has 16 amino acids. V lost 2 bases, J lost 5 bases, and 18 bases lay in between. Looked up from germline, CDR1 is MNHEY and CDR2 is SVGAGI. The CDR3 protein is CASSYLDTGVRYGYTF. The CDR3 nucleotides are TGTGCCAGCAGTTACCTCGACACGGGGGTGCGGTATGGCTACACCTTC.

V and J are TRBV11-2 and TRBJ2-2; a possible D gene is TRBD2 (5 bases). The germline V gene encodes CDR1 SGHAT and CDR2 FQNNGV. Trimming left V 1 base short and J 3 bases short, with 9 bases between. The CDR3 has 15 residues. This CDR3 reads CASSLVRGHTGELFF. The DNA for the CDR3 is TGTGCCAGCAGCTTAGTAAGAGGGCACACCGGGGAGCTGTTTTTT.

The rearrangement links TRBV5-4 to TRBJ2-7, with D possibly TRBD1 on 6 matching bases. Germline V gene lookup returns CDR1 SGHNT and CDR2 YYREEE (reference sequence). This CDR3 has 15 residues. The ends were cut back, 4 bases at V and 1 base at J, with 15 bases in the middle. The CDR3 protein is CASSVDRLSSYEQYF. Written as DNA, the CDR3 is TGTGCCAGCAGCGTTGACAGGTTATCTTCCTACGAGCAGTACTTC.

The J gene is TRBJ2-5, the V gene TRBV5-4; TRBD2 is a possible D gene (5 bases). Germline-derived CDR1 and CDR2 are SGHNT and YYREEE (reference sequence). V lost 2 bases and J 9 bases, leaving 17 bases between the germline ends. The CDR3 is 14 residues long. CDR3 in amino acids: CASSLEGARKSQYF. For the CDR3, the DNA is TGTGCCAGCAGCTTAGAGGGTGCCAGAAAGTCCCAGTACTTC.

J is TRBJ2-7 and V is TRBV6-5, with 7 bases aligning to TRBD1. The CDR3 contains 12 residues. J lost 3 bases, V lost 5 bases, and 1 base had no gene match. Germline assignment: CDR1 MNHEY and CDR2 SVGAGI. The CDR3 sequence is CASSRQGYEQYF. The CDR3 DNA reads TGTGCCAGCAGTCGACAGGGCTACGAGCAGTACTTC.

This chain joins TRBV28 and TRBJ2-7, with a tentative D call TRBD1 (6 bases). Trimming shortened V by 3 bases and J by 6 bases, and 15 bases separated the two germline ends. Germline CDR1 and CDR2: MDHEN and SYDVKM. The CDR3 loop spans 14 amino acids. The CDR3 sequence is CASSLETGASEQYF. Here the CDR3 DNA reads TGTGCCAGCAGTTTGGAGACAGGAGCCTCCGAGCAGTACTTC.

The chain is built from TRBV2 and TRBJ2-3; D call uncertain. Germline-derived CDR1 and CDR2 are SNHLY and FYNNEI. V shed 3 bases and J shed 4 bases, with 8 bases lying between them. The CDR3 extends over 13 amino acids. The DNA of the CDR3 is TGTGCCAGCAGTGACGGGTCGTCAGATACGCAGTATTTT. Translating it yields CASSDGSSDTQYF.

This clone was recorded only once. The chain couples TRBV29-1 to TRBJ1-1, with 9 positions matching TRBD1. With 7 bases clipped from V and 5 bases from J, the junction kept 8 bases outside the gene matches. CDR1 and CDR2 from the germline V gene are SQVTM and ANQGSEA. The CDR3 extends over 13 amino acids. CDR3 in DNA: TGCAGCGCCCATACAGGGGGCTGGACTGAAGCTTTCTTT. Translating it yields CSAHTGGWTEAFF. Complete variable domain (other parts from reference TRBV29-1 and TRBJ1-1): SAVISQKPSRDICQRGTSLTIQCQVDSQVTMMFWYRQQPGQSLTLIATANQGSEATYESGFVIDKFPISRPNLTFSTLTVSNMSPEDSSIYLCSAHTGGWTEAFFGQGTRLTVV.

The count of this clone is one. The V gene is TRBV29-1, the J gene TRBJ2-7, with D perhaps matching TRBD1 (6 bases). This CDR3 is 12 amino acids long. V lost 6 bases, J lost 6 bases, and 15 bases lay in between. From germline, CDR1 is SQVTM and CDR2 ANQGSEA. The CDR3 DNA is TGCAGCGTCCGTCCAGGGGTTGGCGAGCAGTACTTC. Protein: CSVRPGVGEQYF.

In this sample, this clone turned up once. This chain links TRBV19 with TRBJ2-1; D is unresolved. Germline assignment: CDR1 LNHDA and CDR2 SQIVND (reference sequence). The CDR3 length is 14 residues. The V end was cut by 3 bases, the J end by 9 bases, with 15 bases between. CDR3 sequence reads: CASSIGPTIPEQFF. The CDR3 nucleotides are TGTGCCAGTAGTATTGGGCCCACCATTCCTGAGCAGTTCTTC.

J is TRBJ2-7 and V is TRBV29-1; 8 bases align to TRBD2. The ends lost 4 bases at V and 3 bases at J; junction bases unmatched: 2. This CDR3 contains 12 residues. Germline values: CDR1 SQVTM, CDR2 ANQGSEA. Written as DNA, the CDR3 is TGCAGCGTTGTTCGGGAGGGCTACGAGCAGTACTTC. Residues: CSVVREGYEQYF.

The rearrangement joins TRBV7-2 to TRBJ1-2; 8 bases are a match to TRBD1. V lost 0 bases and J lost 7; bases outside the gene matches: 7. The CDR3 runs 15 residues. In germline, CDR1 is SGHTA, CDR2 FQGNSA. In DNA form, the CDR3 reads TGTGCCAGCAGCTTAGCTCGGACAGGGCTAAGTGGCTACACCTTC. It encodes CASSLARTGLSGYTF. Together with reference TRBV7-2 and TRBJ1-2, the CDR3 gives the full variable domain: GAGVSQSPSNKVTEKGKDVELRCDPISGHTALYWYRQSLGQGLEFLIYFQGNSAPDKSGLPSDRFSAERTGGSVSTLTIQRTQQEDSAVYLCASSLARTGLSGYTFGSGTRLTVV.

CDR3 sequence: CASSLALDYRRETQYF. CDR3 DNA: TGTGCCAGCAGCTTAGCGCTTGACTATAGAAGAGAGACCCAGTACTTC. The chain has TRBV11-3 and TRBJ2-5; tentatively, D is TRBD2 (5 bases). Germline V gene sequence: CDR1 SGHNT, CDR2 YENEEA. This CDR3 comprises 16 residues. Trimming cost V 1 base and J 4 bases, with 16 bases left between them.

This chain uses TRBV5-1 with TRBJ2-3; unclear D gene. V dropped 0 bases and J dropped 4 bases, with 6 bases sitting between them. Germline CDR1 SGHRS, CDR2 YFSETQ. This CDR3 has 13 residues. CDR3 residues: CASSLEAADTQYF. CDR3 nucleotide sequence: TGCGCCAGCAGCTTGGAGGCGGCAGATACGCAGTATTTT.

A few counts support this clone. The chain has TRBV11-3 and TRBJ1-1; the match to TRBD1 covers 10 bases. With 4 bases clipped from V and 4 bases from J, the junction kept 6 bases outside the gene matches. CDR3 length equals 15 residues. Germline CDR1 SGHNT, CDR2 YENEEA. The CDR3 spells CASSSRTGGGTEAFF. The CDR3 nucleotides are TGTGCCAGCAGCTCCCGGACAGGGGGGGGCACTGAAGCTTTCTTT.

This clone has only one observation. Other DNA sequences of this sample code for an identical CDR3. This chain joins TRBV9 and TRBJ2-3, with no clear D. The germline V gene has CDR1 SGDLS and CDR2 YYNGEE. The CDR3 has 13 residues. The V gene lost 2 bases and the J gene lost 1 base, with 5 bases spanning the gap. The CDR3 nucleotides are TGTGCCAGCAGCGTGTCCGGCACAGATACGCAGTATTTT. As protein: CASSVSGTDTQYF.

The chain links TRBV7-6 to TRBJ1-2; no firm D call. This CDR3 region has 12 residues. Germline CDR1 SGHVS, CDR2 FNYEAQ. Trimming took off 4 bases at V and 8 bases at J, with 11 bases between the two ends. CDR3: CASSSVGRGYTF. The CDR3 DNA reads as TGTGCCAGCAGCTCCGTGGGGAGGGGCTACACCTTC.

This sequence joins TRBV5-1 and TRBJ2-1, with 7 bases lining up with TRBD2. Germline V gene data show CDR1 as SGHRS and CDR2 as YFSETQ. After removal of 0 bases from V and 0 bases from J, the junction contained 12 bases not matched to a gene. The CDR3 extends over 19 amino acids. CDR3 in amino acids: CASSLGLGGTLSSYNEQFF. The CDR3 DNA follows: TGCGCCAGCAGCTTGGGGTTGGGAGGGACCTTAAGCTCCTACAATGAGCAGTTCTTC. The full variable domain, in which reference TRBV5-1 and TRBJ2-1 provide the parts outside the CDR3, is KAGVTQTPRYLIKTRGQQVTLSCSPISGHRSVSWYQQTPGQGLQFLFEYFSETQRNKGNFPGRFSGRQFSNSRSEMNVSTLELGDSALYLCASSLGLGGTLSSYNEQFFGPGTRLTVL.

The chain recombines TRBV7-3 with TRBJ1-1; TRBD1 matches at 9 bases. CDR1 is SGHTA and CDR2 is FQGTGA in the germline V gene. This CDR3 is built from 15 residues. V lost 5 bases to trimming and J lost 5 bases; unmatched junction nucleotides: 9. The CDR3, as DNA: TGTGCCAGCAGCATCGCGGGACAGGGTGGGACTGAAGCTTTCTTT. Translated, it gives CASSIAGQGGTEAFF.

This CDR3 reads CASSGRGQENSPLHF. CDR3 in DNA: TGCGCCAGCAGCGGTAGGGGTCAGGAAAATTCACCCCTCCACTTT. The chain couples TRBV5-1 to TRBJ1-6; weak D call: TRBD1 (5 bases). Germline V gives CDR1 SGHRS, CDR2 YFSETQ. This CDR3 has 15 residues. V lost 4 bases, J lost 7 bases, and 15 bases lay in between. The full variable domain, in which reference TRBV5-1 and TRBJ1-6 provide the parts outside the CDR3, is KAGVTQTPRYLIKTRGQQVTLSCSPISGHRSVSWYQQTPGQGLQFLFEYFSETQRNKGNFPGRFSGRQFSNSRSEMNVSTLELGDSALYLCASSGRGQENSPLHFGNGTRLTVT.

This clone was counted between two and nine times. V usage is TRBV30 and J usage is TRBJ1-5; D is perhaps TRBD1 (5 bases). This CDR3 has 13 residues. Germline CDR1 is GTSNPN and CDR2 is SVGIG (reference sequence). V was shortened by 3 bases and J by 4 bases, with 10 bases between the two germline ends. The CDR3: CAWRGAGNQPQHF. For the CDR3, the DNA is TGTGCCTGGAGAGGGGCAGGTAATCAGCCCCAGCATTTT. Together with reference TRBV30 and TRBJ1-5, the CDR3 gives the full variable domain: SQTIHQWPATLVQPVGSPLSLECTVEGTSNPNLYWYRQAAGRGLQLLFYSVGIGQISSEVPQNLSASRPQDRQFILSSKKLLLSDSGFYLCAWRGAGNQPQHFGDGTRLSIL.

Comment on this clone: In the same sample, other DNA sequences code for this CDR3. The chain couples TRBV5-1 to TRBJ2-5, with a possible D match to TRBD1 (5 bases). The CDR3 sequence is 14 residues long. CDR1 and CDR2 from the germline V gene are SGHRS and YFSETQ. Trimming cost V 0 bases and J 1 base, with 7 bases left between them. DNA of the CDR3: TGCGCCAGCAGCTTGGTAGGGGCCCAAGAGACCCAGTACTTC. This translates into CASSLVGAQETQYF. The entire variable domain, with the rest obtained from reference TRBV5-1 and TRBJ2-5, is as follows: KAGVTQTPRYLIKTRGQQVTLSCSPISGHRSVSWYQQTPGQGLQFLFEYFSETQRNKGNFPGRFSGRQFSNSRSEMNVSTLELGDSALYLCASSLVGAQETQYFGPGTRLLVL.

CDR3 residues: CASSPSRQGPGNTIYF. The CDR3 nucleotides read TGCGCCAGCAGCCCAAGCAGACAGGGTCCTGGAAACACCATATATTTT. The gene calls are TRBV5-1 and TRBJ1-3, with TRBD1 matching over 7 bases. Germline V gene lookup returns CDR1 SGHRS and CDR2 YFSETQ. Unmatched junction bases numbered 9, after V lost 4 bases and J lost 2 bases. There are 16 residues in the CDR3.

This sequence joins TRBV27 and TRBJ1-1; D unresolved. Germline loops: CDR1 MNHEY, CDR2 SMNVEV (reference sequence). V lost 10 bases and J 3 bases, leaving 9 bases between the germline ends. The CDR3 is 11 residues long. The CDR3 protein is CATHSDTEAFF. CDR3 nucleotides: TGTGCCACCCACAGTGACACTGAAGCTTTCTTT.

The chain joins TRBV2 to TRBJ2-5, with TRBD2 as a possible D gene (5 bases). The germline V gene encodes CDR1 SNHLY and CDR2 FYNNEI. The CDR3 is made up of 11 amino acids. V was clipped by 4 bases and J by 5 bases, with 5 bases between them. This CDR3 is CASSGEETQYF. For the CDR3, the DNA is TGTGCCAGCAGTGGGGAGGAGACCCAGTACTTC.

This chain connects TRBV7-3 to TRBJ2-3; D unclear. The CDR3 has 14 amino acids. The V end lost 5 bases, the J end lost 0 bases, and 9 bases lay between the germline ends. Germline loops: CDR1 SGHTA, CDR2 FQGTGA. CDR3 loop: CASSPDWSTDTQYF. CDR3 nucleotide sequence: TGTGCCAGCAGCCCCGACTGGAGCACAGATACGCAGTATTTT.

V usage is TRBV18 and J usage is TRBJ1-1; 7 bases match TRBD1. This CDR3 has 16 residues. The ends lost 3 bases at V and 4 bases at J; junction bases unmatched: 11. Germline values: CDR1 KGHSH, CDR2 LQKENI. CDR3 amino acids: CASSPLAGGSGTEAFF. The CDR3 coding sequence is TGTGCCAGCTCACCGTTGGCAGGGGGGAGCGGCACTGAAGCTTTCTTT.